This T cell receptor (beta chain) was captured in a study of T cell repertoires in cytomegalovirus infection. Study-level background: In the study, CMV epitopes included recently identified HLA-C-restricted and well-studied HLA-B-restricted ones. The public TCR beta signatures pointed to both CMV infection and matching HLA type. Overall study findings and caveats: Based on cumulative public TCR beta family frequency, carriers of CMV plus the relevant HLA were identified. Dominant in the ex vivo response were TCR beta clonotypes restricted by HLA-C and specific for CMV.

TCRdb used MiXCR to reprocess the reads, holding one entry per CDR3 protein. The sample shows roughly 80,000 distinct CDR3 sequences, 24% of them seen only once. This clonotype was counted a single time. The antigen remains unidentified. The source of this sequence is a human donor in good health (CMV status not recorded). Some clones in this sample may be carry-over from other donors' samples. The material was CD8+ T cells from cultured PBMCs, obtained from culture after CMV antigen stimulation.

This CDR3 is CAGTGYAGELFF. The DNA of the CDR3 is TGTGCCGGGACAGGGTACGCCGGGGAGCTGTTTTTT. The chain employs TRBV6-1 and TRBJ2-2, with TRBD1 matching over 9 bases. Germline trimming cut 11 bases from V and 6 bases from J; bases unmatched to any gene: 4. The CDR3 length is 12 residues. Germline CDR1 MNHNS, CDR2 SASEGT.